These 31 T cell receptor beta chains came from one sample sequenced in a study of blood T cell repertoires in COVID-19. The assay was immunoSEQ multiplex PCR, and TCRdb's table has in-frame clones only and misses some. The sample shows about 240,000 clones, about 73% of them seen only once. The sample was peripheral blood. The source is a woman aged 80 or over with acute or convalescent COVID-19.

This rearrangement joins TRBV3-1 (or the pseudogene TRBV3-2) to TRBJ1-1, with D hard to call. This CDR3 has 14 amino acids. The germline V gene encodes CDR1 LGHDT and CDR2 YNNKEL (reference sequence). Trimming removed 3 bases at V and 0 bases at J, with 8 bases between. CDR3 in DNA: TGTGCCAGCAGCCAGGGCTACATGAACACTGAAGCTTTCTTT. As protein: CASSQGYMNTEAFF.

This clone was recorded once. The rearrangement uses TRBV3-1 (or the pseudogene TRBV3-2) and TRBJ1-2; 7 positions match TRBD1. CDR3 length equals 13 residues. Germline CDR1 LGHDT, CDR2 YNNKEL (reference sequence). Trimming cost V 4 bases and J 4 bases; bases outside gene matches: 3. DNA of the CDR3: TGTGCCAGCAGCCCCCAGGGGGTCTATGGCTACACCTTC. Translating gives CASSPQGVYGYTF.

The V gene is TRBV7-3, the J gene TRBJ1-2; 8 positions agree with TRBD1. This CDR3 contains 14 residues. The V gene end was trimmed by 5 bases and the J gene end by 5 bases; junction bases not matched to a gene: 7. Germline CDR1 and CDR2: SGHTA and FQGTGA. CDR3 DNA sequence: TGTGCCAGCAGCCCAACCGGGACAGGTTATGGCTACACCTTC. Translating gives CASSPTGTGYGYTF.

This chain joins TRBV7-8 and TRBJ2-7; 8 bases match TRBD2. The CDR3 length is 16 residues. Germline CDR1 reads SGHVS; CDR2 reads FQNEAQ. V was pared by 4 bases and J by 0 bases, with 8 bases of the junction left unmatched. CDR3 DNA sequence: TGTGCCAGCAGCTCCCGACTAGCGACCAGCTCCTACGAGCAGTACTTC. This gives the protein CASSSRLATSSYEQYF.

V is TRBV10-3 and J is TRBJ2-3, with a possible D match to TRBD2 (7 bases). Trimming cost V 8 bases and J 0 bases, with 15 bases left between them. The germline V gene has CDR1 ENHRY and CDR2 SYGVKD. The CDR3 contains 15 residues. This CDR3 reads CAIFRGGASTDTQYF. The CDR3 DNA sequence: TGTGCCATCTTTCGTGGGGGGGCTAGCACAGATACGCAGTATTTT.

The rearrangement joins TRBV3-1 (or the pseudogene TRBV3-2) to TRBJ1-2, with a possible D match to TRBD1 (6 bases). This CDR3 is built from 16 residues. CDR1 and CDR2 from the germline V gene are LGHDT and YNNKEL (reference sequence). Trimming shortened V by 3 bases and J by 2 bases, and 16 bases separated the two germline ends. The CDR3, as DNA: TGTGCCAGCAGCCACCATTCAAGGACAGTAAACTATGGCTACACCTTC. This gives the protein CASSHHSRTVNYGYTF.

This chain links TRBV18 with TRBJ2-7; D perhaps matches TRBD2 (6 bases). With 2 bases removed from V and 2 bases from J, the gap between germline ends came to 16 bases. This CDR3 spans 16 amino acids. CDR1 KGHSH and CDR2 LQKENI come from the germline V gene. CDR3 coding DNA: TGTGCCAGCTCACCAACGGGGGTAGGTTTAACCTACGAGCAGTACTTC. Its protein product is CASSPTGVGLTYEQYF.

CDR3 amino acids: CASSAGQGFSGNTIYF. CDR3 sequence (DNA): TGTGCCAGCAGCGCGGGACAGGGATTTTCTGGAAACACCATATATTTT. This chain connects TRBV7-9 to TRBJ1-3, with 9 bases lining up with TRBD1. The CDR3 extends over 16 amino acids. V was clipped by 5 bases and J by 1 base; unmatched bases: 6. Germline V gene data show CDR1 as SEHNR and CDR2 as FQNEAQ (reference sequence).

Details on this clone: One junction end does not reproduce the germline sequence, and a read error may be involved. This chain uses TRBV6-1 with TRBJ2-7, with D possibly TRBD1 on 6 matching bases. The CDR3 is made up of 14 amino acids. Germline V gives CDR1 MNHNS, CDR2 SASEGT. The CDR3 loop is CASTEVGGAYEQYF. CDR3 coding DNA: TGTGCCAGCACTGAAGTAGGGGGTGCCTACGAGCAGTACTTC.

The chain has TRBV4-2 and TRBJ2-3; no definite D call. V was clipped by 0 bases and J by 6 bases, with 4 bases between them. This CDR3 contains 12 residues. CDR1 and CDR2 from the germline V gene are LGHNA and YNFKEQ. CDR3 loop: CASSQESDTQYF. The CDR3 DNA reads TGTGCCAGCAGCCAAGAATCGGATACGCAGTATTTT.

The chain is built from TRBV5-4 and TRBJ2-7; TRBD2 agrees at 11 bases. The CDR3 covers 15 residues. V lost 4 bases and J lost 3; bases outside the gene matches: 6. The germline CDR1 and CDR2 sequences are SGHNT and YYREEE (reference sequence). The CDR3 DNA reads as TGTGCCAGCAGCAGGGGGGGACTAGCGGTCTACGAGCAGTACTTC. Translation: CASSRGGLAVYEQYF.

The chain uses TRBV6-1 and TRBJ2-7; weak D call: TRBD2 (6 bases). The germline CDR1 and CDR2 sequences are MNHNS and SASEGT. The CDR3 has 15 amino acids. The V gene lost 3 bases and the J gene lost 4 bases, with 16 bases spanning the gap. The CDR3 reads CASSDLRDSIYEQYF. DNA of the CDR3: TGTGCCAGCAGTGACCTCCGGGACTCGATTTACGAGCAGTACTTC.

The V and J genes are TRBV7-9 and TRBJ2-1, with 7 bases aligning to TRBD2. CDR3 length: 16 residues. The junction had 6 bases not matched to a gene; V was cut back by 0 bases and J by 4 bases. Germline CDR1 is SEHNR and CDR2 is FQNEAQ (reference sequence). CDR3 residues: CASSLAGGSRYNEQFF. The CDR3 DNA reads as TGTGCCAGCAGCTTAGCGGGAGGGAGTCGGTACAATGAGCAGTTCTTC.

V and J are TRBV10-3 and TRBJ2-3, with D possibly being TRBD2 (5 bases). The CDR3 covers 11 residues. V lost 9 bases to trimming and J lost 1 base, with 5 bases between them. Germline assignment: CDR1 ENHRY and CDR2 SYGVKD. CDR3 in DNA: TGTGCCATGCGGGGCACAGATACGCAGTATTTT. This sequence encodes CAMRGTDTQYF.

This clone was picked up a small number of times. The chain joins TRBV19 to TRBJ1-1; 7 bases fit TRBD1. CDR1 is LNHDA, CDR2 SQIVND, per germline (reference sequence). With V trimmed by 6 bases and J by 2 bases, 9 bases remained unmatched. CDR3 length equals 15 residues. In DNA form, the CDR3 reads TGTGCCAGTAGACTGGGTAACAGGGGAAACACTGAAGCTTTCTTT. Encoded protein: CASRLGNRGNTEAFF. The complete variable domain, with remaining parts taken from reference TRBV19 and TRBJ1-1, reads DGGITQSPKYLFRKEGQNVTLSCEQNLNHDAMYWYRQDPGQGLRLIYYSQIVNDFQKGDIAEGYSVSREKKESFPLTVTSAQKNPTAFYLCASRLGNRGNTEAFFGQGTRLTVV.

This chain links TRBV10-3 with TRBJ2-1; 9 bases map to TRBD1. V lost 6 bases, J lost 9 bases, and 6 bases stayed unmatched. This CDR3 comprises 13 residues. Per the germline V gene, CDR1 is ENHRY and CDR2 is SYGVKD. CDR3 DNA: TGTGCCATCAGGACGGGACAGGGCTTTGAGCAGTTCTTC. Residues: CAIRTGQGFEQFF.

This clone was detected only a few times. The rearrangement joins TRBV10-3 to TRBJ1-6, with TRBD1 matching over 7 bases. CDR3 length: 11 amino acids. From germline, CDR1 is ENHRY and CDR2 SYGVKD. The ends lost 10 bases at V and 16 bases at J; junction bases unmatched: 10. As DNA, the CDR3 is TGTGCCACGGGGGACAGTACTATTCTCCACTTT. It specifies CATGDSTILHF.

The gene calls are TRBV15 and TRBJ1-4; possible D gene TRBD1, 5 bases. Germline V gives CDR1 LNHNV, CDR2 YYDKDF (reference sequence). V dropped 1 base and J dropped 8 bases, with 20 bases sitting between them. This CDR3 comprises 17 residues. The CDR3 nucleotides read TGTGCCACCAGCAGAGGTTCAGGGCACGGCTCCGGGGAAAAACTGTTTTTT. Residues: CATSRGSGHGSGEKLFF. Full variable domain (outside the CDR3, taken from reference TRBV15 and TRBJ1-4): DAMVIQNPRYQVTQFGKPVTLSCSQTLNHNVMYWYQQKSSQAPKLLFHYYDKDFNNEADTPDNFQSRRPNTSFCFLDIRSPGLGDTAMYLCATSRGSGHGSGEKLFFGSGTQLSVL.

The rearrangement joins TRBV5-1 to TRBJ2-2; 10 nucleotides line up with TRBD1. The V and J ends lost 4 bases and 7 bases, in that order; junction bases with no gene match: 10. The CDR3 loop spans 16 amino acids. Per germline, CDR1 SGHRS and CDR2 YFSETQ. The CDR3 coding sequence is TGCGCCAGCAGCCCCCCCGGGACAGGGGTGGGCGGGGAGCTGTTTTTT. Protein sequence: CASSPPGTGVGGELFF.

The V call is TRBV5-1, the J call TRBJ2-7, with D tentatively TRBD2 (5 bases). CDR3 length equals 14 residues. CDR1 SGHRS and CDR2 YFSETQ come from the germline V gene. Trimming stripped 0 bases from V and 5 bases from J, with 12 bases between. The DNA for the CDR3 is TGCGCCAGCAGCTTGGGAGATCTCGGGAACGAGCAGTACTTC. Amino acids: CASSLGDLGNEQYF.

The CDR3 loop is CASRRERTNTEAFF. CDR3 bases: TGTGCCAGCCGACGGGAACGAACGAACACTGAAGCTTTCTTT. V gene TRBV19 combines with J gene TRBJ1-1; the D is unclear. The V end lost 9 bases, the J end lost 1 base, and 15 bases lay between the germline ends. CDR3 length: 14 residues. Germline loops: CDR1 LNHDA, CDR2 SQIVND (reference sequence).

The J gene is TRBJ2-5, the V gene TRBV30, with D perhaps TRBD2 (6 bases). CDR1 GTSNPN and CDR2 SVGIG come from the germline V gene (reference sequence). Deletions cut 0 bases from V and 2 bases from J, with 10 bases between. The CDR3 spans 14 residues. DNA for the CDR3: TGTGCCTGGAGTGTGGGGGGACTGCAAGAGACCCAGTACTTC. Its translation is CAWSVGGLQETQYF.

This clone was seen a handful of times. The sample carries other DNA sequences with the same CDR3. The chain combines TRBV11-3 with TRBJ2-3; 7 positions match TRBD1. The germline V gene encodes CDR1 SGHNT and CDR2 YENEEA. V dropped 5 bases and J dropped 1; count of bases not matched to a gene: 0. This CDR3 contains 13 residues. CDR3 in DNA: TGTGCCAGCAGCGACAGGGGCACAGATACGCAGTATTTT. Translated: CASSDRGTDTQYF.

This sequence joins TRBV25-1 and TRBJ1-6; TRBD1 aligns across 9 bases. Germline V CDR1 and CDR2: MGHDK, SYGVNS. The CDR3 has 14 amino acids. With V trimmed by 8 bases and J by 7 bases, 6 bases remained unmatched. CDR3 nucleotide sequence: TGTGCCAGCCAGAGGACAGGGGAGAATTCACCCCTCCACTTT. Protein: CASQRTGENSPLHF.

CDR3 loop: CASRTGLGGANVLTF. For the CDR3, the DNA is TGTGCCAGCAGGACAGGGTTAGGTGGGGCCAACGTCCTGACTTTC. The chain joins TRBV6-5 to TRBJ2-6, with 7 bases fitting TRBD1. This CDR3 is 15 amino acids long. Unmatched junction bases numbered 5, after V lost 6 bases and J lost 3 bases. CDR1 is MNHEY, CDR2 SVGAGI, per germline.

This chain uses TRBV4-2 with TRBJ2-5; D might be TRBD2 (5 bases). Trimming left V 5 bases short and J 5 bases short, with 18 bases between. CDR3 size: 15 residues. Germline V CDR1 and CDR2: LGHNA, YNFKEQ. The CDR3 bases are TGTGCCAGCAGCTCGCTACTAGGAGGCCGGGAGACCCAGTACTTC. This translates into CASSSLLGGRETQYF.

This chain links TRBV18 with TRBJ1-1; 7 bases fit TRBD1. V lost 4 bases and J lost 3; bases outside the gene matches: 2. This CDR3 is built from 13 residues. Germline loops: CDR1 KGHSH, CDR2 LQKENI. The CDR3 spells CASSQGADTEAFF. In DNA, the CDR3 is TGTGCCAGCTCACAGGGGGCGGACACTGAAGCTTTCTTT.

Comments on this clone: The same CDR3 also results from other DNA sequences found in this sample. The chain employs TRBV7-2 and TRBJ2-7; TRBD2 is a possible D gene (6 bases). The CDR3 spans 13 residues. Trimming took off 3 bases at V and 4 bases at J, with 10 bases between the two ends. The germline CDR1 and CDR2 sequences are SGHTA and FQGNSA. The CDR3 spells CASSLAGPYEQYF. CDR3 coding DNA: TGTGCCAGCAGCTTGGCGGGACCTTACGAGCAGTACTTC.

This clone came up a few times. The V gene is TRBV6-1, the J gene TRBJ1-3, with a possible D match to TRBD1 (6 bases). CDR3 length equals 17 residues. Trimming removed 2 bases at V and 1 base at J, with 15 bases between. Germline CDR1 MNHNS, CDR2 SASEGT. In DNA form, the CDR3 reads TGTGCCAGCAGTGAATGGGTGACAGGCGAATCTGGAAACACCATATATTTT. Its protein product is CASSEWVTGESGNTIYF.

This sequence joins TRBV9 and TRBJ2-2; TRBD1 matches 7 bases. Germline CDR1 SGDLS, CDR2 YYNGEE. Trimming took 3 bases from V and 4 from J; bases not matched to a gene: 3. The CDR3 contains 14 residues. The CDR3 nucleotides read TGTGCCAGCAGCGCCCGGACAGGCACCGGGGAGCTGTTTTTT. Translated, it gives CASSARTGTGELFF.

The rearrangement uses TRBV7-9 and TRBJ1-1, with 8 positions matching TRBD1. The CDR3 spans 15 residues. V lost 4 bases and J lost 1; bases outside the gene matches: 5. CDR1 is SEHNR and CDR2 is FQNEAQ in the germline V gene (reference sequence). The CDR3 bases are TGTGCCAGCAGCTACTGGACAGGGCCGAACACTGAAGCTTTCTTT. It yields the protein CASSYWTGPNTEAFF.